Listed here are 30 T cell receptor beta chains from one sample, sequenced in a study of shared clonotypes between healthy human individuals. CD45RO negativity and positive selection for CCR7 defined naive CD8 cells, a population that excluded terminally differentiated effector memory CD45RA+ cells. Generated by immunoSEQ multiplex PCR, the TCRdb table keeps only in-frame clones and is missing some. The sample lists a few million clones, 93% occurring once. Input material: naive CD8+ T cells from PBMCs. These receptors were obtained from a man younger than 35 in good health. Some clones in this sample may be carry-over from other donors' samples.

The chain has TRBV14 and TRBJ1-2; D gene ambiguous. This CDR3 region has 14 residues. V lost 3 bases and J lost 1, with 9 bases in between. Looked up from germline, CDR1 is SGHDN and CDR2 is FVKESK. CDR3: CASSQRTDNYGYTF. The CDR3 DNA sequence: TGTGCCAGCAGCCAGAGGACCGATAACTATGGCTACACCTTC.

V usage is TRBV2 and J usage is TRBJ2-1, with 12 bases that match TRBD2. This CDR3 is built from 16 residues. V trimming: 3 bases; J trimming: 10 bases; junction bases outside the gene matches: 10. The V gene's germline CDR1 is SNHLY and CDR2 FYNNEI. CDR3 sequence reads: CASSDLLAGGPIEQFF. CDR3 sequence (DNA): TGTGCCAGCAGTGATCTCCTAGCGGGAGGGCCGATAGAGCAGTTCTTC.

The chain is built from TRBV7-8 and TRBJ1-3; 7 nucleotides match TRBD1. V trimming: 5 bases; J trimming: 4 bases; junction bases outside the gene matches: 8. This CDR3 contains 15 residues. Germline values: CDR1 SGHVS, CDR2 FQNEAQ. The CDR3 spells CASSDYGTVGNTIYF. CDR3 sequence (DNA): TGTGCCAGCAGCGATTACGGGACAGTAGGAAACACCATATATTTT.

The chain combines TRBV27 with TRBJ2-7, with TRBD1 identical over 8 bases. Germline assignment: CDR1 MNHEY and CDR2 SMNVEV (reference sequence). V lost 6 bases to trimming and J lost 0 bases; unmatched junction nucleotides: 10. The CDR3 has 16 residues. The CDR3 loop is CASSHPPTGASYEQYF. The CDR3 region has the DNA TGTGCCAGCAGCCACCCCCCGACAGGGGCCTCCTACGAGCAGTACTTC.

The CDR3 region has the DNA TGTGCCAGCAGTTCCCACCTGGAGAGCTCCTACGAGCAGTACTTC. It translates to CASSSHLESSYEQYF. The chain links TRBV27 to TRBJ2-7; D is undetermined. V gave up 4 bases and J gave up 0 bases, with 13 bases separating them. This CDR3 is built from 15 residues. Germline V gene data show CDR1 as MNHEY and CDR2 as SMNVEV (reference sequence).

This clone was seen just once. This chain uses TRBV6-5 with TRBJ2-1, with D possibly matching TRBD2 (5 bases). Germline V gives CDR1 MNHEY, CDR2 SVGAGI. Between the trimmed V and J ends, which lost 0 bases and 9 bases, there was a span of 12 bases. The CDR3 length is 14 residues. Here the CDR3 reads CASSYSAEGGEQFF. DNA for the CDR3: TGTGCCAGCAGTTACTCAGCCGAAGGAGGTGAGCAGTTCTTC.

Comment on this clone: Other nucleotide sequences in the sample specify the same CDR3. J is TRBJ2-7 and V is TRBV5-4; D unclear. With 0 bases removed from V and 2 bases from J, the gap between germline ends came to 3 bases. The CDR3 spans 12 residues. CDR1 is SGHNT and CDR2 is YYREEE in the germline V gene (reference sequence). The CDR3 DNA reads TGTGCCAGCAGCTTGGTGCCCTACGAGCAGTACTTC. This codes for CASSLVPYEQYF.

The J gene is TRBJ1-2, the V gene TRBV29-1; D ambiguous. CDR1 and CDR2 from the germline V gene are SQVTM and ANQGSEA. V gave up 7 bases and J gave up 1 base, with 10 bases separating them. The length of the CDR3 is 12 residues. The CDR3 DNA follows: TGCAGCGCCAACACAGATAACTATGGCTACACCTTC. It is translated as CSANTDNYGYTF.

For this clone: The same CDR3 arises from other DNA sequences in this sample as well. The genes are TRBV28 and TRBJ2-7; 7 bases fit TRBD2. J lost 2 bases, V lost 6 bases, and 4 bases had no gene match. The CDR3 length is 13 residues. From germline, CDR1 is MDHEN and CDR2 SYDVKM. Here the CDR3 DNA reads TGTGCCAGCAGGCCCAGCGGGGCCTACGAGCAGTACTTC. This gives the protein CASRPSGAYEQYF.

The rearrangement links TRBV4-3 to TRBJ2-2, with TRBD1 matching 7 bases. Looked up from germline, CDR1 is LGHNA and CDR2 is YSLEER. J lost 3 bases, V lost 6 bases, and 4 bases had no gene match. CDR3 length equals 14 residues. CDR3 amino acids: CASRRGRDTGELFF. CDR3 nucleotides: TGCGCCAGCAGGAGGGGGCGCGACACCGGGGAGCTGTTTTTT.

This sequence joins TRBV6-1 and TRBJ2-7; D is undetermined. This CDR3 has 16 amino acids. Germline V gene sequence: CDR1 MNHNS, CDR2 SASEGT. V dropped 1 base and J dropped 1 base, with 14 bases sitting between them. The CDR3, as DNA: TGTGCCAGCAGTGAAGAATTCGTAGGTCCTTCCTACGAGCAGTACTTC. It yields the protein CASSEEFVGPSYEQYF.

V and J are TRBV4-2 and TRBJ2-7; the match to TRBD1 covers 8 bases. There are 15 residues in the CDR3. Unmatched junction bases numbered 11, after V lost 4 bases and J lost 6 bases. Germline assignment: CDR1 LGHNA and CDR2 YNFKEQ. The CDR3 region has the DNA TGTGCCAGCAGCCTTAGGACAGGGACCACATCCGAGCAGTACTTC. Translation gives CASSLRTGTTSEQYF.

The rearrangement links TRBV6-1 to TRBJ2-1; no clear D gene. Germline-derived CDR1 and CDR2 are MNHNS and SASEGT. CDR3 length equals 11 residues. Trimming cost V 10 bases and J 6 bases, with 10 bases left between them. The DNA of the CDR3 is TGTGCCATCGTGGACGTCAATGAGCAGTTCTTC. It translates to CAIVDVNEQFF.

This chain uses TRBV2 with TRBJ2-3; D is perhaps TRBD1 or TRBD2 (5 bases each). The germline V gene has CDR1 SNHLY and CDR2 FYNNEI. The CDR3 totals 15 residues. V was clipped by 11 bases and J by 2 bases, with 20 bases between them. The CDR3 loop is CARQRDRSSTDTQYF. The CDR3 DNA is TGTGCCCGACAAAGGGACCGGAGTTCCACAGATACGCAGTATTTT.

This chain joins TRBV5-1 and TRBJ2-3; the D is unclear. Germline V gene data show CDR1 as SGHRS and CDR2 as YFSETQ. V lost 0 bases and J 2 bases, leaving 10 bases between the germline ends. CDR3 length equals 15 residues. The CDR3 spells CASSLAGEYTDTQYF. The CDR3 DNA is TGCGCCAGCAGCTTGGCCGGCGAATACACAGATACGCAGTATTTT.

The chain uses TRBV10-2 and TRBJ2-2, with TRBD2 matching over 9 bases. The CDR3 contains 17 residues. Germline lookup yields CDR1 WSHSY and CDR2 SAAADI. The V gene end was trimmed by 6 bases and the J gene end by 6 bases; junction bases not matched to a gene: 14. The DNA of the CDR3 is TGCGCCAGCAGGTTTGGCGGGGGACTAGCTTTCCCCGGGGAGCTGTTTTTT. Translated: CASRFGGGLAFPGELFF.

The chain joins TRBV19 to TRBJ2-1, with D uncertain. In germline, CDR1 is LNHDA, CDR2 SQIVND (reference sequence). The CDR3 has 13 residues. Trimming shortened V by 7 bases and J by 2 bases, and 9 bases separated the two germline ends. CDR3 protein: CASTTTTYNEQFF. CDR3 in DNA: TGTGCCAGTACTACGACAACCTACAATGAGCAGTTCTTC.

V usage is TRBV4-1 and J usage is TRBJ1-1, with D possibly matching TRBD1 (5 bases). V shed 0 bases and J shed 7 bases, with 12 bases lying between them. The length of the CDR3 is 14 residues. Germline values: CDR1 MGHRA, CDR2 YSYEKL. CDR3 sequence (DNA): TGCGCCAGCAGCCAAGATCGGGGGGGAAATGAAGCTTTCTTT. Translating gives CASSQDRGGNEAFF.

As regards this clone: This may come from a read error, since a much larger clone is one base off. The same CDR3 arises from other DNA sequences in this sample as well. The gene calls are TRBV19 and TRBJ1-5; a possible D gene is TRBD1 (5 bases). The length of the CDR3 is 14 residues. Trimming left V 5 bases short and J 1 base short, with 9 bases between. Germline V gene sequence: CDR1 LNHDA, CDR2 SQIVND (reference sequence). The CDR3 loop reads CASSDRDSNQPQHF. The CDR3, as DNA: TGTGCCAGTAGTGACCGGGACAGCAATCAGCCCCAGCATTTT. Full variable domain (missing parts from reference TRBV19 and TRBJ1-5): DGGITQSPKYLFRKEGQNVTLSCEQNLNHDAMYWYRQDPGQGLRLIYYSQIVNDFQKGDIAEGYSVSREKKESFPLTVTSAQKNPTAFYLCASSDRDSNQPQHFGDGTRLSIL.

As DNA, the CDR3 is TGTGCCAGCAGTTACGCTGAAGCCAACGTCCTGACTTTC. It codes for CASSYAEANVLTF. This sequence joins TRBV28 and TRBJ2-6; no firm D call. The CDR3 is made up of 13 amino acids. From germline, CDR1 is MDHEN and CDR2 SYDVKM. V was cut by 4 bases and J by 7 bases, with 8 bases left in between. The whole variable domain, filled in from reference TRBV28 and TRBJ2-6, reads DVKVTQSSRYLVKRTGEKVFLECVQDMDHENMFWYRQDPGLGLRLIYFSYDVKMKEKGDIPEGYSVSREKKERFSLILESASTNQTSMYLCASSYAEANVLTFGAGSRLTVL.

This clone has just a few counts. The rearrangement joins TRBV10-3 to TRBJ1-1; no clear D. The length of the CDR3 is 15 residues. V was clipped by 0 bases and J by 1 base, with 9 bases between them. The germline V gene has CDR1 ENHRY and CDR2 SYGVKD. The CDR3 sequence is CAISESVTANTEAFF. In DNA form, the CDR3 reads TGTGCCATCAGTGAGTCTGTGACGGCGAACACTGAAGCTTTCTTT.

The chain has TRBV2 and TRBJ2-4, with D unresolved. V gave up 3 bases and J gave up 0 bases, with 6 bases separating them. Germline V gene sequence: CDR1 SNHLY, CDR2 FYNNEI. The length of the CDR3 is 14 residues. The CDR3 spells CASSDSLAKNIQYF. CDR3 nucleotide sequence: TGTGCCAGCAGTGATTCACTAGCCAAAAACATTCAGTACTTC.

Note on this clone: The sample holds other DNA sequences that translate to the same CDR3. The chain couples TRBV9 to TRBJ2-7, with unresolved D. The V gene's germline CDR1 is SGDLS and CDR2 YYNGEE. V lost 2 bases to trimming and J lost 2 bases, with 8 bases between them. CDR3 length equals 13 residues. The CDR3 DNA follows: TGTGCCAGCAGCGTGGCGGAAGCCTACGAGCAGTACTTC. This codes for CASSVAEAYEQYF.

Points on this clone: Other DNA sequences in the sample encode the same CDR3. The rearrangement links TRBV28 to TRBJ2-7; 10 bases align to TRBD1. The CDR3 has 14 residues. The V gene end was trimmed by 6 bases and the J gene end by 4 bases; junction bases not matched to a gene: 6. Germline loops: CDR1 MDHEN, CDR2 SYDVKM. The CDR3 DNA is TGTGCCAGCAGCCTTGGACAGGGGGGGTACGAGCAGTACTTC. Its translation is CASSLGQGGYEQYF.

The chain uses TRBV7-9 and TRBJ2-7, with a weak D call TRBD2 (5 bases). CDR3 length: 14 amino acids. CDR1 is SEHNR and CDR2 is FQNEAQ in the germline V gene (reference sequence). V dropped 8 bases and J dropped 4 bases, with 18 bases sitting between them. The CDR3 DNA follows: TGTGCCAGCCGGGGTGGTGGGTCCGTTTACGAGCAGTACTTC. Its translation: CASRGGGSVYEQYF.

The rearrangement links TRBV7-3 to TRBJ2-3; 7 nucleotides agree with TRBD2. The CDR3 totals 15 residues. With 0 bases clipped from V and 4 bases from J, the junction kept 4 bases outside the gene matches. Germline V gene data show CDR1 as SGHTA and CDR2 as FQGTGA. In nucleotides, the CDR3 is TGTGCCAGCAGCTTAACGTTTGGGGGGGCAGATACGCAGTATTTT. As protein: CASSLTFGGADTQYF.

This clone was recorded once. The chain joins TRBV4-2 to TRBJ1-1, with TRBD1 identical over 7 bases. Germline trimming cut 2 bases from V and 5 bases from J; bases unmatched to any gene: 8. From germline, CDR1 is LGHNA and CDR2 YNFKEQ. The CDR3 is made up of 15 amino acids. The CDR3 protein is CASSQPRQGWTEAFF. As DNA, the CDR3 is TGTGCCAGCAGCCAACCCCGACAGGGTTGGACTGAAGCTTTCTTT.

This chain uses TRBV30 with TRBJ1-1, with D unresolved. Germline loops: CDR1 GTSNPN, CDR2 SVGIG (reference sequence). V lost 2 bases and J lost 3, with 16 bases in between. The CDR3 is made up of 15 amino acids. The CDR3 loop reads CAWSPGYRGDTEAFF. The CDR3 region has the DNA TGTGCCTGGAGTCCGGGGTACCGCGGCGACACTGAAGCTTTCTTT.

This clone appeared once. The genes are TRBV6-1 and TRBJ1-2; 7 bases align to TRBD1. The germline CDR1 and CDR2 sequences are MNHNS and SASEGT. This CDR3 spans 15 amino acids. With 1 base clipped from V and 5 bases from J, the junction kept 7 bases outside the gene matches. As DNA, the CDR3 is TGTGCCAGCAGTGAAGATATTGGGACAGCTTATGGCTACACCTTC. Protein: CASSEDIGTAYGYTF.

The chain couples TRBV6-6 to TRBJ2-5; no clear D gene. Germline CDR1 and CDR2: MNHNY and SVGAGI (reference sequence). The CDR3 totals 12 residues. V was clipped by 0 bases and J by 5 bases, with 4 bases between them. The CDR3, as DNA: TGTGCCAGCAGTTACTCGGCCGAGACCCAGTACTTC. This translates into CASSYSAETQYF.